This T cell receptor beta chain was sequenced in a study of spatial heterogeneity in lung cancer. Study overall: The cohort: about 79 early-stage, untreated non-small cell lung cancer patients. Available PBMC from follow-up, collected a median of roughly 26 months after resection, underwent sequencing. Among detected sequences, beta-chain ones consistently exceeded alpha-chain ones in number.

Sample time point: blood at routine non-recurrence follow-up after resection. Sequencing of whole RNA from tumor, nontumor lung or frozen PBMC involved no sorting. TCRdb processed the 5' RACE reads anew with MiXCR; each CDR3 protein has one entry. The data show about 25,000 distinct CDR3 sequences, around 5.9% seen once. This CDR3 comprises 14 residues. Germline CDR1 and CDR2: DFQATT and SNEGSKA (reference sequence). Trimming removed 1 base from V and 1 base from J, with 10 bases in between. This clonotype showed up many times. The TCR originated in a male donor with early-stage non-small cell lung cancer. This chain joins TRBV20-1 and TRBJ1-1; D uncertain. Sample: PBMCs, taken at follow-up. Here the CDR3 reads CSARVPPQNTEAFF. CDR3 coding DNA: TGCAGTGCTAGAGTCCCCCCCCAGAACACTGAAGCTTTCTTT.